One T cell receptor beta chain is described in this entry. Among all donors, each was a healthy Caucasian. The data are from a study of identical twins. The authors used template switching to add a universal primer site and gave cDNA unique molecular identifiers. TCRdb recomputed calls from the 5' RACE reads with MiXCR, one row per CDR3 protein. The table lists fewer than 550,000 distinct CDR3 sequences, roughly an eighth of them singletons, with about 1% in the top ten. CDR1 and CDR2 (germline): MDHEN, SYDVKM. The V gene end was trimmed by 5 bases and the J gene end by 1 base; junction bases not matched to a gene: 6. The CDR3 is 16 residues long. These data were also reused for a study on yellow fever vaccine responses in identical twins.

Sequenced input: CD4+ T cells sorted from blood. This TCR was sampled from a woman between 18 and 29 years old in good health. The chain recombines TRBV28 with TRBJ1-5, with TRBD1 matching over 9 bases. Here the CDR3 reads CASSPYRGQSNQPQHF. In DNA form, the CDR3 reads TGTGCCAGCAGTCCCTACAGGGGGCAGAGCAATCAGCCCCAGCATTTT. The full variable domain, in which reference TRBV28 and TRBJ1-5 provide the parts outside the CDR3, is DVKVTQSSRYLVKRTGEKVFLECVQDMDHENMFWYRQDPGLGLRLIYFSYDVKMKEKGDIPEGYSVSREKKERFSLILESASTNQTSMYLCASSPYRGQSNQPQHFGDGTRLSIL.